Listed here are 20 T cell receptor beta chains from one sample, sequenced in a study of T cell responses to AZD1222 COVID-19 vaccine. Sequenced by immunoSEQ multiplex PCR; TCRdb stores in-frame clones only, minus some. The sample holds approximately 110,000 clones; around 94% are singletons and the top ten take 2% to 2.5%. Source: peripheral blood, taken on day 0 of AZD1222 vaccination. The receptor source for this set is an adult in good health.

The chain has TRBV12-3 or TRBV12-4 and TRBJ2-3; perhaps D is TRBD1 or TRBD2 (5 bases each). The CDR3 has 13 amino acids. V dropped 6 bases and J dropped 5 bases, with 12 bases sitting between them. As DNA, the CDR3 is TGTGCCAGCAGCCCCGGGACGTTAGATACGCAGTATTTT. Its protein is CASSPGTLDTQYF.

This sequence joins TRBV9 and TRBJ1-2; no reliable D call. Germline V gives CDR1 SGDLS, CDR2 YYNGEE. This CDR3 has 13 residues. The V end lost 4 bases, the J end lost 5 bases, and 12 bases lay between the germline ends. The CDR3 spells CASSPQMSYGYTF. CDR3 DNA: TGTGCCAGCAGCCCTCAAATGAGTTATGGCTACACCTTC.

This sequence joins TRBV5-1 and TRBJ2-2; TRBD1 might be the D (6 bases). V was trimmed by 0 bases and J by 5 bases, leaving 11 bases between them. CDR3 size: 15 residues. The germline CDR1 and CDR2 sequences are SGHRS and YFSETQ. The chain's CDR3 is CASSLAGDGTGELFF. Here the CDR3 DNA reads TGCGCCAGCAGCTTGGCAGGGGATGGGACCGGGGAGCTGTTTTTT.

Concerning this clone: Different DNA sequences within this sample yield the same CDR3. The V and J genes are TRBV6-5 and TRBJ1-6; D is ambiguous. Trimming removed 6 bases at V and 0 bases at J, with 6 bases between. The CDR3 length is 14 residues. Germline V lookup: CDR1 MNHEY, CDR2 SVGAGI. CDR3 bases: TGTGCCAGCAGGGGAGGCTCCTATAATTCACCCCTCCACTTT. This codes for CASRGGSYNSPLHF.

The gene calls are TRBV7-8 and TRBJ1-2, with 8 nucleotides matching TRBD1. With 10 bases clipped from V and 3 bases from J, the junction kept 7 bases outside the gene matches. CDR1 and CDR2 from the germline V gene are SGHVS and FQNEAQ. The CDR3 contains 13 residues. The chain's CDR3 is CAIPDRGDYGYTF. The CDR3 DNA is TGTGCCATCCCTGACAGGGGCGACTATGGCTACACCTTC.

The CDR3 DNA sequence: TGCGCCAGCAGCTTGGTACAGGGGGAGTACGAGCAGTACTTC. The encoded protein is CASSLVQGEYEQYF. The J gene is TRBJ2-7, the V gene TRBV5-1; 8 bases align to TRBD1. CDR1 and CDR2 (germline): SGHRS, YFSETQ. This CDR3 has 14 residues. The junction had 3 bases not matched to a gene; V was cut back by 0 bases and J by 4 bases.

V usage is TRBV4-1 and J usage is TRBJ1-2; D ambiguous. V was clipped by 3 bases and J by 6 bases, with 11 bases between them. The CDR3 is 13 amino acids. Per the germline V gene, CDR1 is MGHRA and CDR2 is YSYEKL. Here the CDR3 reads CASSQPGGNGYTF. The CDR3 DNA reads TGCGCCAGCAGCCAGCCAGGTGGTAATGGCTACACCTTC.

The V call is TRBV28, the J call TRBJ1-2, with D uncertain. This CDR3 has 13 amino acids. The germline V gene has CDR1 MDHEN and CDR2 SYDVKM. Trimming pared 10 bases from V and 2 bases from J, leaving 14 bases between. The CDR3 here is CATRPAGNYGYTF. The CDR3, as DNA: TGTGCCACCAGGCCCGCCGGAAACTATGGCTACACCTTC.

The chain combines TRBV3-1 (or the pseudogene TRBV3-2) with TRBJ1-6; D is uncertain. CDR1 is LGHDT, CDR2 YNNKEL, per germline (reference sequence). The length of the CDR3 is 16 residues. Trimming took off 4 bases at V and 7 bases at J, with 17 bases between the two ends. The CDR3 sequence: CASSLKSLASNSPLHF. The CDR3 DNA is TGTGCCAGCAGCCTTAAGTCCCTGGCATCGAATTCACCCCTCCACTTT.

This chain connects TRBV7-9 to TRBJ1-6; D remains ambiguous. The CDR3 is made up of 15 amino acids. V was pared by 1 base and J by 9 bases, with 13 bases between. Germline V CDR1 and CDR2: SEHNR, FQNEAQ (reference sequence). This CDR3 reads CASSLVGGGGSPLHF. CDR3 in DNA: TGTGCCAGCAGCTTAGTTGGCGGCGGCGGTTCACCCCTCCACTTT. Looking up the rest from reference TRBV7-9 and TRBJ1-6 gives the full variable domain: DTGVSQNPRHKITKRGQNVTFRCDPISEHNRLYWYRQTLGQGPEFLTYFQNEAQLEKSRLLSDRFSAERPKGSFSTLEIQRTEQGDSAMYLCASSLVGGGGSPLHFGNGTRLTVT.

The V and J genes are TRBV19 and TRBJ1-5; no reliable D call. Germline CDR1 is LNHDA and CDR2 is SQIVND (reference sequence). The CDR3 spans 17 residues. With 4 bases removed from V and 0 bases from J, the gap between germline ends came to 16 bases. For the CDR3, the DNA is TGTGCCAGTAGTAAGATTCAGGTCGGAAATAGCAATCAGCCCCAGCATTTT. It encodes CASSKIQVGNSNQPQHF.

J is TRBJ1-3 and V is TRBV19, with D unresolved. V was shortened by 9 bases and J by 2 bases, with 11 bases between the two germline ends. The CDR3 totals 13 residues. CDR1 and CDR2 from the germline V gene are LNHDA and SQIVND (reference sequence). As DNA, the CDR3 is TGTGCCAGCAACCTAAGGCCTGGAAACACCATATATTTT. This encodes CASNLRPGNTIYF. Supplemented by reference TRBV19 and TRBJ1-3, the full variable domain reads DGGITQSPKYLFRKEGQNVTLSCEQNLNHDAMYWYRQDPGQGLRLIYYSQIVNDFQKGDIAEGYSVSREKKESFPLTVTSAQKNPTAFYLCASNLRPGNTIYFGEGSWLTVV.

The chain employs TRBV18 and TRBJ1-1, with TRBD1 matching over 11 bases. V trimming: 8 bases; J trimming: 1 base; junction bases outside the gene matches: 0. Germline CDR1 and CDR2: KGHSH and LQKENI. CDR3 size: 13 residues. The chain's CDR3 is CASGQGANTEAFF. DNA of the CDR3: TGTGCCAGCGGACAGGGGGCGAACACTGAAGCTTTCTTT.

The V call is TRBV7-3, the J call TRBJ2-1, with TRBD2 matching 14 bases. The germline V gene has CDR1 SGHTA and CDR2 FQGTGA. The CDR3 runs 14 residues. The ends lost 6 bases at V and 6 bases at J; junction bases unmatched: 1. The chain's CDR3 is CASRGLAGANEQFF. The CDR3 DNA sequence: TGTGCCAGCAGGGGACTAGCGGGAGCCAATGAGCAGTTCTTC. Combining the CDR3 with reference TRBV7-3 and TRBJ2-1 gives the whole variable domain GAGVSQTPSNKVTEKGKYVELRCDPISGHTALYWYRQSLGQGPEFLIYFQGTGAADDSGLPNDRFFAVRPEGSVSTLKIQRTERGDSAVYLCASRGLAGANEQFFGPGTRLTVL.

Regarding this clone: Other nucleotide sequences in the sample specify the same CDR3. This sequence joins TRBV6-5 and TRBJ1-5; no definite D call. This CDR3 contains 12 residues. V was clipped by 6 bases and J by 4 bases, with 7 bases between them. Germline-derived CDR1 and CDR2 are MNHEY and SVGAGI. The CDR3 protein is CASSRQNQPQHF. The CDR3 DNA reads TGTGCCAGCAGCCGACAAAATCAGCCCCAGCATTTT.

This rearrangement joins TRBV25-1 to TRBJ2-5; no clear D gene. This CDR3 contains 13 residues. Germline V gene lookup returns CDR1 MGHDK and CDR2 SYGVNS. V shed 4 bases and J shed 5 bases, with 11 bases lying between them. The CDR3 nucleotides read TGTGCCAGCAGTGGGTGGGGTGGGGAGACCCAGTACTTC. It yields the protein CASSGWGGETQYF.

V gene TRBV19 combines with J gene TRBJ1-2; tentative D call: TRBD1 (6 bases). Per germline, CDR1 LNHDA and CDR2 SQIVND (reference sequence). The CDR3 has 14 amino acids. V was trimmed by 5 bases and J by 4 bases, leaving 14 bases between them. CDR3 nucleotide sequence: TGTGCCAGTAGTCCTACGGGGGCCGGCTATGGCTACACCTTC. It translates to CASSPTGAGYGYTF.

This chain connects TRBV14 to TRBJ1-2; D is unclear. Germline CDR1 SGHDN, CDR2 FVKESK. Between the trimmed V and J ends, which lost 1 base and 5 bases, there was a span of 14 bases. The CDR3 contains 15 residues. CDR3 region: CASSQGPGRLYGYTF. CDR3 coding DNA: TGTGCCAGCAGCCAAGGGCCGGGCCGCCTATATGGCTACACCTTC. Full variable domain (rest looked up from reference TRBV14 and TRBJ1-2): EAGVTQFPSHSVIEKGQTVTLRCDPISGHDNLYWYRRVMGKEIKFLLHFVKESKQDESGMPNNRFLAERTGGTYSTLKVQPAELEDSGVYFCASSQGPGRLYGYTFGSGTRLTVV.

This chain connects TRBV19 to TRBJ1-2; no clear D. Trimming pared 5 bases from V and 6 bases from J, leaving 10 bases between. The length of the CDR3 is 12 residues. The V gene's germline CDR1 is LNHDA and CDR2 SQIVND (reference sequence). CDR3 in amino acids: CASSLEGNGYTF. DNA for the CDR3: TGTGCCAGTAGTTTGGAAGGGAATGGCTACACCTTC.

This clone was seen only a few times. The rearrangement links TRBV19 to TRBJ1-2; TRBD1 aligns across 7 bases. J was trimmed by 3 bases and V by 5 bases; bases with no gene match: 3. The CDR3 is 13 amino acids. The germline V gene has CDR1 LNHDA and CDR2 SQIVND (reference sequence). CDR3 residues: CASSATGDYGYTF. CDR3 bases: TGTGCCAGTAGTGCCACAGGGGACTATGGCTACACCTTC. The complete variable domain, with remaining parts taken from reference TRBV19 and TRBJ1-2, reads DGGITQSPKYLFRKEGQNVTLSCEQNLNHDAMYWYRQDPGQGLRLIYYSQIVNDFQKGDIAEGYSVSREKKESFPLTVTSAQKNPTAFYLCASSATGDYGYTFGSGTRLTVV.